The 26 T cell receptor beta chains given below trace back to one sample, sequenced in a study of tumor-infiltrating lymphocytes in oesophageal squamous cell carcinoma listed by TCRdb under 2016. Reads for this sample came from an Illumina HiSeq 2000. TCRdb ran its own pipeline on the public reads, namely fastp trimming at Q25 and MiXCR clone calling, and kept in-frame beta chains. Each entry merges the rows of one CDR3 protein and shows their most common DNA and genes. The sample table shows 9,500 to 14,000 distinct CDR3 sequences, and roughly 60% are seen once. Approximately 54% of the sample lies in the top ten. The source material was blood. The receptors originated from a female donor with esophageal squamous cell carcinoma.

This chain uses TRBV7-3 with TRBJ2-5; D remains ambiguous. This CDR3 comprises 13 residues. Germline V gene data show CDR1 as SGHTA and CDR2 as FQGTGA. The V end was cut by 1 base, the J end by 2 bases, with 5 bases between. DNA for the CDR3: TGTGCCAGCAGCTTAATGGCACAAGAGACCCAGTACTTC. This gives the protein CASSLMAQETQYF.

The chain combines TRBV20-1 with TRBJ2-7; no clear D. CDR3 size: 16 residues. V was cut by 0 bases and J by 2 bases, with 17 bases left in between. Germline V gene data show CDR1 as DFQATT and CDR2 as SNEGSKA (reference sequence). CDR3 protein: CSARDVNGRPTYEQYF. The DNA for the CDR3 is TGCAGTGCTAGAGATGTTAACGGCAGGCCTACCTACGAGCAGTACTTC.

This clonotype was picked up many times. CDR3 amino acids: CASSSETSGLNEQFF. The CDR3 DNA reads as TGTGCCAGTAGTAGTGAGACTAGCGGGTTGAATGAGCAGTTCTTC. The chain links TRBV19 to TRBJ2-1; 10 bases map to TRBD2. This CDR3 is built from 15 residues. Per germline, CDR1 LNHDA and CDR2 SQIVND (reference sequence). The trim removed 4 bases at V and 7 bases at J, leaving 7 bases unmatched.

V usage is TRBV12-3 or TRBV12-4 and J usage is TRBJ2-5; the match to TRBD2 covers 8 bases. The CDR3 loop spans 15 amino acids. V was clipped by 3 bases and J by 4 bases; unmatched bases: 7. The CDR3 nucleotides are TGTGCCAGCAGTTTTTGGAGAGCGGGGGTAGAGACCCAGTACTTC. This encodes CASSFWRAGVETQYF.

With respect to this clonotype: At one end the junction does not follow the germline gene, possibly because of a read error. The chain is built from TRBV12-3 or TRBV12-4 and TRBJ2-4; no clear D. Gene TRBJ2-1 matches the end of the DNA better, so the J call may be wrong. This CDR3 is 12 amino acids long. CDR3 in DNA: TGTGCCAGTAGTTTGATTCAGAATGAGCAGTTCTTC. Translated: CASSLIQNEQFF.

This chain connects TRBV18 to TRBJ2-1; D unresolved. This CDR3 is 14 amino acids long. Trimming pared 4 bases from V and 6 bases from J, leaving 13 bases between. Germline V gene sequence: CDR1 KGHSH, CDR2 LQKENI. CDR3 sequence reads: CASSRSSSSNEQFF. The CDR3 DNA follows: TGTGCCAGCTCACGTTCGTCGAGTTCCAATGAGCAGTTCTTC.

The rearrangement joins TRBV4-1 to TRBJ2-7, with TRBD2 matching 16 bases. The CDR3 sequence is 17 residues long. CDR1 MGHRA and CDR2 YSYEKL come from the germline V gene. V lost 4 bases and J lost 4; bases outside the gene matches: 7. The CDR3 DNA follows: TGCGCCAGCAGCCTCGGGACTAGCGGGAGGGCCGGGTACGAGCAGTACTTC. The encoded protein is CASSLGTSGRAGYEQYF.

This clonotype came up once. The chain couples TRBV12-5 to TRBJ2-7, with D possibly being TRBD2 (6 bases). The DNA end is a closer match to TRBJ2-1, so the J assignment may be wrong. The V gene's germline CDR1 is LGHNT and CDR2 FRNRAP. The CDR3 loop spans 12 amino acids. In nucleotides, the CDR3 is TGTGCTAGTGGGGTCGGGAGCAATGAGCAGTTCTTC. Translation: CASGVGSNEQFF.

This clonotype was detected only a few times. The conserved phenylalanine or tryptophan is not found at the CDR3 terminus, so this likely reflects a read error. The DNA is omitted, as the CDR3 cannot be located on it reliably, and the CDR3 follows TCRdb's listing. The chain employs TRBV6-1 and TRBJ2-6; the table's D call, TRBD1, was not checked against the DNA. Germline loops: CDR1 MNHNS, CDR2 SASEGT. Including both end residues, the CDR3 is 8 amino acids long. The CDR3 here is CASIEGGA.

This clonotype was found many times. The rearrangement uses TRBV7-9 and TRBJ2-1; TRBD1 agrees at 10 bases. In germline, CDR1 is SEHNR, CDR2 FQNEAQ (reference sequence). This CDR3 region has 15 residues. The V gene end was trimmed by 4 bases and the J gene end by 7 bases; junction bases not matched to a gene: 7. The CDR3 DNA reads TGTGCCAGCAGCTCCGGGACAGGGGTCCAGAATGAGCAGTTCTTC. It translates to CASSSGTGVQNEQFF.

This rearrangement joins TRBV7-3 to TRBJ2-3; D might be TRBD1 (6 bases). The J call may be faulty, since TRBJ2-7 better matches the DNA end. Per the germline V gene, CDR1 is SGHTA and CDR2 is FQGTGA. The CDR3 length is 13 residues. This CDR3 reads CASSSRGGYEQYF. CDR3 nucleotide sequence: TGTGCCAGCAGCAGCAGGGGCGGCTACGAGCAGTACTTC.

This clonotype was seen ten or more times. The chain employs TRBV6-1 and TRBJ2-3; unclear D gene. V lost 5 bases to trimming and J lost 4 bases, with 13 bases between them. The CDR3 consists of 14 residues. Germline CDR1 is MNHNS and CDR2 is SASEGT. The CDR3 protein is CASSLVSSADTQYF. The CDR3 DNA reads TGTGCCAGCAGTTTGGTTTCGAGCGCAGATACGCAGTATTTT.

A remark on this clonotype: An end of the junction differs from the germline gene, which may be a read error. The V call is TRBV7-6, the J call TRBJ1-1; D tentatively fits TRBD1 or TRBD2 (5 bases each). TRBJ2-7 explains the end of the DNA better; the J call may be wrong. The CDR3 totals 16 residues. Germline CDR1 is SGHVS and CDR2 is FNYEAQ. The CDR3 loop reads CASSPTSGPFGNEQYF. The CDR3 DNA follows: TGTGCTAGCAGCCCGACTTCGGGGCCTTTCGGTAATGAGCAGTACTTC.

The chain has TRBV24-1 and TRBJ2-5; 9 nucleotides match TRBD2. The DNA end is a closer match to TRBJ2-1, so the J assignment may be wrong. Germline assignment: CDR1 KGHDR and CDR2 SFDVKD. CDR3 length equals 14 residues. CDR3 protein: CATSAGTSQNEQFF. The CDR3 DNA sequence: TGTGCCACCAGTGCCGGGACTAGCCAAAATGAGCAGTTCTTC.

The chain has TRBV27 and TRBJ2-3; the D gene is possibly TRBD1 (5 bases). The assigned J gene may be wrong: the sequence end matches TRBJ2-7 better. CDR3 length equals 13 residues. From germline, CDR1 is MNHEY and CDR2 SMNVEV (reference sequence). CDR3 residues: CASRQDGSYEQYF. For the CDR3, the DNA is TGTGCCAGCAGACAGGACGGCTCCTACGAGCAGTACTTC.

The genes are TRBV27 and TRBJ2-1, with D possibly matching TRBD1 (5 bases). Germline CDR1 reads MNHEY; CDR2 reads SMNVEV (reference sequence). This CDR3 spans 13 amino acids. Between the trimmed V and J ends, which lost 7 bases and 2 bases, there was a span of 9 bases. The CDR3 spells CASTDRPYNEQFF. In DNA, the CDR3 is TGTGCCAGCACCGACAGACCCTACAATGAGCAGTTCTTC.

This clonotype was counted ten times or more. The genes are TRBV19 and TRBJ1-1; 8 bases fit TRBD1. The CDR3 has 14 amino acids. CDR1 and CDR2 (germline): LNHDA, SQIVND (reference sequence). The V gene end was trimmed by 7 bases and the J gene end by 2 bases; junction bases not matched to a gene: 6. CDR3 in DNA: TGTGCCAGTATTGAGCCAGGGGGCAACACTGAAGCTTTCTTT. Protein sequence: CASIEPGGNTEAFF.

In this sample, this clonotype is medium-sized. The junction differs from germline at one of its ends, possibly a read error. The chain combines TRBV7-9 with TRBJ2-7; unclear D gene. Per germline, CDR1 SEHNR and CDR2 FQNEAQ (reference sequence). CDR3 size: 11 residues. CDR3 sequence: CASSIAYEQYF. CDR3 nucleotide sequence: TGTGCCAGCAGCATAGCTTACGAGCAGTACTTC.

The CDR3 loop is CASSLQGVQVAEAFF. CDR3 nucleotide sequence: TGTGCCAGCAGCCTCCAGGGAGTCCAAGTCGCTGAAGCTTTCTTT. The chain is built from TRBV7-2 and TRBJ1-1; possibly TRBD1 for D (5 bases). The CDR3 totals 15 residues. V dropped 5 bases and J dropped 6 bases, with 19 bases sitting between them. Germline lookup yields CDR1 SGHTA and CDR2 FQGNSA.

V and J are TRBV7-9 and TRBJ2-3; 10 positions agree with TRBD2. The V segment lost 1 base and the J segment 6 bases; nucleotides outside the gene matches: 4. Germline lookup yields CDR1 SEHNR and CDR2 FQNEAQ (reference sequence). The length of the CDR3 is 15 residues. This CDR3 is CASSLVLAGADTQYF. For the CDR3, the DNA is TGTGCCAGCAGCTTAGTGCTAGCGGGAGCCGATACGCAGTATTTT.

The chain joins TRBV5-1 to TRBJ2-1; 8 bases are a match to TRBD2. The better agreement between TRBJ2-5 and the DNA end casts doubt on the J call. Per the germline V gene, CDR1 is SGHRS and CDR2 is YFSETQ. The CDR3 consists of 16 residues. The CDR3 DNA reads TGCGCCAGCAGCTTGTCCGGGACTAGGGGACAAGAGACCCAGTACTTC. Translating it yields CASSLSGTRGQETQYF.

The rearrangement joins TRBV4-2 to TRBJ2-1, with 10 bases matching TRBD2. This CDR3 contains 16 residues. The V and J ends lost 0 bases and 9 bases, in that order; junction bases with no gene match: 8. Germline V gives CDR1 LGHNA, CDR2 YNFKEQ. The CDR3 DNA sequence: TGTGCCAGCAGCCAAGATTCCAGCGGGGGGGATCTTGAGCAGTTCTTC. It codes for CASSQDSSGGDLEQFF.

The count of this clonotype is one. CDR3: CAIKAGNTEAFF. CDR3 bases: TGTGCCATCAAAGCGGGGAACACTGAAGCTTTCTTT. This sequence joins TRBV10-3 and TRBJ1-1; D gene uncertain. The CDR3 contains 12 residues. Germline V gene sequence: CDR1 ENHRY, CDR2 SYGVKD. V was pared by 7 bases and J by 1 base, with 7 bases between.

The chain recombines TRBV5-4 with TRBJ2-3; D might be TRBD2 (6 bases). This CDR3 comprises 15 residues. Per the germline V gene, CDR1 is SGHNT and CDR2 is YYREEE (reference sequence). V was trimmed by 5 bases and J by 0 bases, leaving 13 bases between them. The CDR3: CASRSSGTSTDTQYF. The DNA of the CDR3 is TGTGCCAGCAGATCCTCGGGGACTAGCACAGATACGCAGTATTTT.

The genes are TRBV7-3 and TRBJ2-3; 11 bases are a match to TRBD1. The end of the DNA fits TRBJ2-1 better, so the J call may be wrong. The CDR3 loop spans 15 amino acids. In germline, CDR1 is SGHTA, CDR2 FQGTGA. CDR3 in DNA: TGTGCCAGCAGCGCCGGACAGGGGGCGATCTCTGAGCAGTTCTTC. It codes for CASSAGQGAISEQFF.

The gene calls are TRBV7-2 and TRBJ2-3; D unclear. The DNA end favors TRBJ2-1, so the J call may be wrong. The CDR3 sequence is 14 residues long. Germline V CDR1 and CDR2: SGHTA, FQGNSA. The CDR3 loop reads CASSLDSSNNEQFF. CDR3 sequence (DNA): TGTGCCAGCAGCTTAGATAGCAGCAACAATGAGCAGTTCTTC.